This TCR beta chain is drawn from a study of T cell changes during pregnancy in multiple sclerosis. This CDR3 has 16 amino acids. Per germline, CDR1 MNHNY and CDR2 SVGAGI (reference sequence). V gave up 6 bases and J gave up 0 bases; unmatched junction bases: 8. The repertoire was sequenced with immunoSEQ multiplex PCR; TCRdb's copy has only in-frame clones and lacks some. The sample lists 35,000 to 45,000 clones, approximately 90% occurring once. The receptor was isolated from a female donor with multiple sclerosis, enrolled in a pregnancy study. V gene TRBV6-6 combines with J gene TRBJ2-1, with TRBD1 matching 7 bases. The sample in question was CD4+ T cells from peripheral blood mononuclear cells, obtained before pregnancy. CDR3 sequence reads: CASRDRAGGSYNEQFF. In nucleotides, the CDR3 is TGTGCCAGCAGGGATAGGGCAGGGGGCTCCTACAATGAGCAGTTCTTC.